A single T cell receptor (beta chain) is shown here with its context. There is no known antigen for this receptor. Base quality data are lacking; no much larger clone is found one base away. RNA was extracted using the RNeasy kit, and roughly 0.45 to 1 ug of the RNA was reverse transcribed with random hexamers. The immunoSEQ multiplex PCR assay, covering 54 Vbeta and 13 Jbeta segments, was used to amplify TCR beta CDR3 regions. To correct PCR amplification bias, a synthetic template baseline was used for both primer optimization and computational correction. Processing in the source paper ran as follows. Reads were annotated to V, D and J genes according to IMGT and were analyzed with immunoSEQ Analyzer, with only productive sequences retained. Clonality was computed as one minus Shannon entropy normalized by log2 of the number of productive unique sequences. For each patient and control, public and private clones were evaluated within the 100 most prevalent clones. Susac-specific clones were defined as absent from healthy and MS cohorts, roughly 1,100 published viral clones and other ImmuneACCESS disease sequences. Starting from the raw public reads, TCRdb applied fastp trimming at Q25, assembled clones with MiXCR and retained in-frame beta chains. CDR3 protein sequences are deduplicated, and each keeps its most common genes and DNA. The V and J calls shown here were made by TCRdb, not taken from the authors' results. The sample table holds a few hundred thousand distinct CDR3 sequences, of which almost 85% were seen once. The top ten clonotypes cover about 0.22% of the sample.

High-throughput TCR beta sequencing profiled peripheral blood CD8+ and CD4+ T cells from healthy donors, Susac syndrome patients and multiple sclerosis patients. Treatment-naive patients with stable or active relapsing-remitting disease fulfilling revised McDonald criteria were used as multiple sclerosis controls. Bulk CD8+ and CD4+ T cells were purified by magnetic negative isolation, whereas CD8+ TEMRA cells were enriched by FACS. Blood was collected in EDTA tubes and processed within 24 hours, with PBMCs isolated through density gradient centrifugation. PBMCs destined for TCR sequencing were cryopreserved in liquid nitrogen and later thawed in a 37 °C water bath. A purity of at least 90% was achieved for sorted or isolated CD4+, CD8+ and CD8+ TEMRA cells. The data belong to a study of CD8 T cells in Susac syndrome (dated by TCRdb to between 2017 and 2020). Some background on the complete study: Whether CD8+ T cell activation and differentiation in Susac syndrome was antigen driven was tested using repertoire sequencing. The clonality of the CD8+ T cell repertoire was compared across more than 9 healthy donors, some 14 Susac syndrome patients and about 16 multiple sclerosis patients. Results and caveats for the whole study, not just this receptor: The number of individuals in the TCR sequencing and HLA analysis was recognized as being relatively small.

V sheds 3 bases and J sheds 0 bases, leaving 8 bases between their ends. CDR1 DFQATT and CDR2 SNEGSKA are derived from the germline V gene (reference sequence). Its CDR3 holds 13 amino acids, cysteine through phenylalanine. Just the 39-base CDR3 DNA is kept, in frame starting at base 1. Input material: CD8+ T cells from PBMCs. The origin of this receptor is a human donor with multiple sclerosis. The rearranged segments are TRBV20-1 and TRBJ1-1; the D gene remains uncertain. The base sequence is TGCAGTGCTAGGACGGGCATGAACACTGAAGCTTTCTTT. This translates into CSARTGMNTEAFF.